This T cell receptor (beta chain) appears in the sequencing data of a study of cytomegalovirus exposure and HLA in healthy donors. Nominal health characterized the donors when sampled, though unrecorded immune exposures were likely. Findings of the study overall: Accounts indicate the classifier identified cytomegalovirus status with strong specificity and sensitivity. Later, an analysis found that common viral pathogens appeared to be linked with several of the most significant clusters.

As concerns this clone: Its antigen is not known.

A multiplex PCR was run with 60 Vbeta primers and 13 Jbeta primers. Using immunoSEQ multiplex PCR, the repertoire was profiled, and TCRdb retains in-frame clones only, with some absent. Of about 140,000 clones in the sample, approximately 80% were seen once. Sequencing used PBMCs. The origin of this receptor is a male donor in good health and CMV-seropositive.

The CDR3 region is CASSRTSLNTGELFF. Written as DNA, the CDR3 is TGCGCCAGCAGCCGGACTAGCCTGAACACCGGGGAGCTGTTTTTT. V usage is TRBV5-1 and J usage is TRBJ2-2, with 8 bases lining up with TRBD2. The CDR3 extends over 15 amino acids. In germline, CDR1 is SGHRS, CDR2 YFSETQ. V trimming: 4 bases; J trimming: 1 base; junction bases outside the gene matches: 3.